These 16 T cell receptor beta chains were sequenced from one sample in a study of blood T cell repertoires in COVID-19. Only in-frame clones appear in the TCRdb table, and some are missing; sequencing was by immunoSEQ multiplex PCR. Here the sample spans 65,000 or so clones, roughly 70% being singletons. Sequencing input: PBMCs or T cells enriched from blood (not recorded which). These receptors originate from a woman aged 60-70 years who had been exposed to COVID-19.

In DNA, the CDR3 is TGTGCCAGCAGGGGGACAGAGGGTGAAAAACTGTTTTTT. Translation gives CASRGTEGEKLFF. This sequence joins TRBV6-5 and TRBJ1-4, with TRBD1 identical over 7 bases. CDR3 length: 13 residues. Germline assignment: CDR1 MNHEY and CDR2 SVGAGI. The V gene end was trimmed by 6 bases and the J gene end by 7 bases; junction bases not matched to a gene: 5.

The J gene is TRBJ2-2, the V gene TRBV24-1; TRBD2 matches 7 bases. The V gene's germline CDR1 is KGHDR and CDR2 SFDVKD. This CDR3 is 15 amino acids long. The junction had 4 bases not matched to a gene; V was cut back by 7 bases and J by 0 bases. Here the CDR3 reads CATRESGANTGELFF. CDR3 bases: TGTGCCACCAGAGAAAGCGGGGCGAACACCGGGGAGCTGTTTTTT.

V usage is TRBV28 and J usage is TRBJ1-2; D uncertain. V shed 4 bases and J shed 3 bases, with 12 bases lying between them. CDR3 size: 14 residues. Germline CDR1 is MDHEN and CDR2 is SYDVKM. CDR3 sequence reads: CASSSLGGYYGYTF. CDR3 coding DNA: TGTGCCAGCAGTTCCTTGGGAGGGTACTATGGCTACACCTTC.

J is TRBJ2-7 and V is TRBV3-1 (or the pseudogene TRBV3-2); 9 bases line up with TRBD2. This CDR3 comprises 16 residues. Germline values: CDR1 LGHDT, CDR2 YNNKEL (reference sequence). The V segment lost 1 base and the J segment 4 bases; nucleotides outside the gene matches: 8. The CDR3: CASSQGRLAGRYEQYF. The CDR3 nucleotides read TGTGCCAGCAGCCAAGGTCGGCTAGCGGGGAGATACGAGCAGTACTTC.

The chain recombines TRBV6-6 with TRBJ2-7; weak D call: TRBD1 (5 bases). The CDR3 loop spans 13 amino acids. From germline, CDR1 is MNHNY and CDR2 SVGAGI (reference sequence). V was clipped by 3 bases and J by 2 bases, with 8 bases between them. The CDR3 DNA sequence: TGTGCCAGCAGTTATGGGGCGCCCTACGAGCAGTACTTC. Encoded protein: CASSYGAPYEQYF.

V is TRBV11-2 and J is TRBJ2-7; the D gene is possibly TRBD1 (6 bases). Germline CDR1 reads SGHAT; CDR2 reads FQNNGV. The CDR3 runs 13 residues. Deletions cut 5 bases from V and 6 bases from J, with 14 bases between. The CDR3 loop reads CASSIQQGPEQYF. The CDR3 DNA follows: TGTGCCAGCAGCATACAACAGGGACCCGAGCAGTACTTC. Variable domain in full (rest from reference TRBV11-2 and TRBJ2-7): EAGVAQSPRYKIIEKRQSVAFWCNPISGHATLYWYQQILGQGPKLLIQFQNNGVVDDSQLPKDRFSAERLKGVDSTLKIQPAKLEDSAVYLCASSIQQGPEQYFGPGTRLTVT.

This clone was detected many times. The CDR3 sequence: CASYTGGMNTEAFF. DNA for the CDR3: TGTGCCAGTTACACCGGGGGGATGAACACTGAAGCTTTCTTT. V and J are TRBV19 and TRBJ1-1; D might be TRBD1 (5 bases). Germline CDR1 LNHDA, CDR2 SQIVND (reference sequence). The CDR3 length is 14 residues. V was cut by 8 bases and J by 0 bases, with 13 bases left in between.

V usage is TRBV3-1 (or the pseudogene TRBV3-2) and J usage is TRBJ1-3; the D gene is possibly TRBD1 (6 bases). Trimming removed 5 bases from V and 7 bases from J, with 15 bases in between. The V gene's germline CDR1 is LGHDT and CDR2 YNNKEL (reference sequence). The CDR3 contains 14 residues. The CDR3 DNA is TGTGCCAGCAGCTCAGGACAGCCAGGGAACACCATATATTTT. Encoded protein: CASSSGQPGNTIYF.

CDR3 sequence reads: CASSQRLAGGEQYF. CDR3 DNA sequence: TGTGCCAGCAGCCAACGACTAGCGGGGGGGGAGCAGTACTTC. This chain joins TRBV3-1 (or the pseudogene TRBV3-2) and TRBJ2-7, with 14 bases that match TRBD2. V shed 2 bases and J 7 bases; nucleotides not matched to a gene: 1. CDR1 and CDR2 (germline): LGHDT, YNNKEL (reference sequence). The CDR3 covers 14 residues.

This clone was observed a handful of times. The CDR3 nucleotides read TGTGCCAGCAGCTTAAGATGGTCGGCGGGACAAGAGACCCAGTACTTC. This sequence encodes CASSLRWSAGQETQYF. This rearrangement joins TRBV7-6 to TRBJ2-5; possibly TRBD2 for D (6 bases). Trimming removed 2 bases from V and 2 bases from J, with 15 bases in between. Looked up from germline, CDR1 is SGHVS and CDR2 is FNYEAQ. The CDR3 consists of 16 residues.

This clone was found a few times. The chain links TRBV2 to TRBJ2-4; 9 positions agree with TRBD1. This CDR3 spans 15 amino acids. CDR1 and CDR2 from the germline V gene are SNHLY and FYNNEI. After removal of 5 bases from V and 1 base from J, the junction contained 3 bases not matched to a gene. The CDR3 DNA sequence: TGTGCCAGCAGTAGGGACAGGGTGGCCAAAAACATTCAGTACTTC. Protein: CASSRDRVAKNIQYF.

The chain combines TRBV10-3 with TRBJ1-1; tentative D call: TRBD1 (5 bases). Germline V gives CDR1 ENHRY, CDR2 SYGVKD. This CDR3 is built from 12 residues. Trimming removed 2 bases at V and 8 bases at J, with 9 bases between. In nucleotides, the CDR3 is TGTGCCATCAGTGAGATCAACAGGGAAGCTTTCTTT. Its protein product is CAISEINREAFF.

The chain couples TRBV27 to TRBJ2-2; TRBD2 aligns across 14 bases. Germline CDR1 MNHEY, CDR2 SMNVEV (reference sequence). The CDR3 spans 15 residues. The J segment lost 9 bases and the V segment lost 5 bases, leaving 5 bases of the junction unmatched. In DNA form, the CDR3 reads TGTGCCAGCAGTCGACTAGCGGGAGGGCCTCGGGAGCTGTTTTTT. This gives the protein CASSRLAGGPRELFF.

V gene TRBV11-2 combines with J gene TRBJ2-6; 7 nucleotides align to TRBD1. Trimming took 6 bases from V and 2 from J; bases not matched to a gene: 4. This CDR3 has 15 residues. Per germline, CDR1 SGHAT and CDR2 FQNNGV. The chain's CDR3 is CASSLDRAGANVLTF. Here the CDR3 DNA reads TGTGCCAGCAGTCTTGACAGGGCTGGGGCCAACGTCCTGACTTTC.

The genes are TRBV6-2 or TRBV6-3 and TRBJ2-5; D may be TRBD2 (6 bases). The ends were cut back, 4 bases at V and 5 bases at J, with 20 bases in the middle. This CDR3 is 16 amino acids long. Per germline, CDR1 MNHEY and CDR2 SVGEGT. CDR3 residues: CASSLSYARAGETQYF. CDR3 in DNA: TGTGCCAGCAGTTTATCCTACGCCCGTGCGGGGGAGACCCAGTACTTC.

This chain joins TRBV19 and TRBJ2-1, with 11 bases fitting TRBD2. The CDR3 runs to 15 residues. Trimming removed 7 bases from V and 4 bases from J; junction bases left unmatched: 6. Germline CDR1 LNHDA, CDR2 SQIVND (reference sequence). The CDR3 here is CASTLGLAGYNEQFF. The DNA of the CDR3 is TGTGCCAGTACCCTAGGACTAGCGGGTTACAATGAGCAGTTCTTC. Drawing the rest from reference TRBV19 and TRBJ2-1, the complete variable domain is DGGITQSPKYLFRKEGQNVTLSCEQNLNHDAMYWYRQDPGQGLRLIYYSQIVNDFQKGDIAEGYSVSREKKESFPLTVTSAQKNPTAFYLCASTLGLAGYNEQFFGPGTRLTVL.